The clone carrying this TCR beta chain was seen a single time. The data were taken from a study of blood T cell repertoires in COVID-19. Study-wide context: Collection of acute and convalescent COVID-19 samples took place in the United States, Italy and Spain.

Clones were sequenced by immunoSEQ multiplex PCR, and TCRdb holds only the in-frame ones, with some missing. The data contain 70,000 to 95,000 clones, about four fifths of them singletons. The specimen sequenced was peripheral blood. This sequence originates from a woman between 65 and 79 years old with acute or convalescent COVID-19.

The CDR3 region is CASSQTTGSWNEQYF. The CDR3 region has the DNA TGTGCCAGCTCACAAACGACAGGGTCCTGGAACGAGCAGTACTTC. The chain uses TRBV18 and TRBJ2-7; TRBD1 agrees at 7 bases. The CDR3 loop spans 15 amino acids. Germline trimming cut 4 bases from V and 5 bases from J; bases unmatched to any gene: 11. Germline V gives CDR1 KGHSH, CDR2 LQKENI.